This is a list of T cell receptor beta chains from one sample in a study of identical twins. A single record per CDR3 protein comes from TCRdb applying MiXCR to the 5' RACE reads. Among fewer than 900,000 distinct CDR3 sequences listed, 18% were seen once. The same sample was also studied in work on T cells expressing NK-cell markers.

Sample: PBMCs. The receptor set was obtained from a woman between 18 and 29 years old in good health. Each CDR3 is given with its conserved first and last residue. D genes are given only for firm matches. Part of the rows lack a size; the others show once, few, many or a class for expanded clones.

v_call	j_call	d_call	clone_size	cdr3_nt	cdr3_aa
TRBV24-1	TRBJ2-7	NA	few	TGTGCCACCAGTGACCGGGACACAGACTACGAGCAGTACTTC	CATSDRDTDYEQYF
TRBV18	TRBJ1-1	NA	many	TGTGCCAGCTTACTGGATAGGGACACTGAAGCTTTCTTT	CASLLDRDTEAFF
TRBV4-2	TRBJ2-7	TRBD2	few	TGTGCCAGCAGCCATTCTCTGCGGGGGGATTACGAGCAGTACTTC	CASSHSLRGDYEQYF
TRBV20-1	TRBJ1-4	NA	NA	TGCAGTGCTAGAGATCTCGTAGTGCAAAAACTGTTTTTT	CSARDLVVQKLFF
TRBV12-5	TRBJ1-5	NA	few	TGTGCTAGTGGTTCTGGGCAGACTAATCAGCCCCAGCATTTT	CASGSGQTNQPQHF
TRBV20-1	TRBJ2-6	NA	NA	TGCAGTGCTATGGACGCATCTGGGGCCAACGTCCTGACTTTC	CSAMDASGANVLTF
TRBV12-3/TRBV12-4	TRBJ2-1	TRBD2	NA	TGTGCCAGCAGTCGCCGGACTAGCGGGACCAACAATGAGCAGTTCTTC	CASSRRTSGTNNEQFF
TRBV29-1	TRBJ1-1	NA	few	TGCAGCGTGGTTGGGGGGCGTGGGGACACTGAAGCTTTCTTT	CSVVGGRGDTEAFF
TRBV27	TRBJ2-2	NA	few	TGTGCCAGCAGTTTAATTCTCCCCATTGGCACCGGGGAGCTGTTTTTT	CASSLILPIGTGELFF
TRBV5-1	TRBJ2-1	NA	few	TGCGCCAGCAGCCCACCCCGGGCCCTGAATGAGCAGTTCTTC	CASSPPRALNEQFF
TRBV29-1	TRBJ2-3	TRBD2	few	TGCAGCGCCGCACGGACTAGCGGGGGGCGTTTTACTAGCACAGATACGCAGTATTTT	CSAARTSGGRFTSTDTQYF
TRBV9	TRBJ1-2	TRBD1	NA	TGTGCCAGCACCAGAGGACAGGCCCAAACTAACTATGGCTACACCTTC	CASTRGQAQTNYGYTF
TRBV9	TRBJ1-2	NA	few	TGTGCCAGCAGCGTCCAAGACACGCCGAACTATGGCTACACCTTC	CASSVQDTPNYGYTF
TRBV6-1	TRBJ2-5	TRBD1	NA	TGTGCCAGCAGGGACAGGGGGCGAGAGACCCAGTACTTC	CASRDRGRETQYF
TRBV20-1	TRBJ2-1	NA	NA	TGCAGTGCTAGAGAAGTATTCGGGGGGCGCTCCTACAATGAGCAGTTCTTC	CSAREVFGGRSYNEQFF
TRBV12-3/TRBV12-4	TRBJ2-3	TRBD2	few	TGTGCCAGCAGTCCGCGGGGAAGCGGGGGCACAGATACGCAGTATTTT	CASSPRGSGGTDTQYF
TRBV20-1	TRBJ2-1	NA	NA	TGCAGTGTTGCACTAGCACCCTACAATGAGCAGTTCTTC	CSVALAPYNEQFF
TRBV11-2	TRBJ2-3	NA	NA	TGTGCCAGCAGCTTAGGGAAGGCAGATACGCAGTATTTT	CASSLGKADTQYF
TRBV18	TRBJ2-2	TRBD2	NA	TGTGCCAGCTCACCAGTCAGCGGGAGGGCCGGGGAGCTGTTTTTT	CASSPVSGRAGELFF
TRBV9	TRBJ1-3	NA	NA	TGTGCCAGCAGCGTAGAGTCGTTCTCTGGAAACACCATATATTTT	CASSVESFSGNTIYF